This T cell receptor (beta chain) emerged from a study of cytomegalovirus exposure and HLA in healthy donors. Study summary: The roughly 130 validation repertoires, a later analysis reported, used the same platform as the roughly 730 repertoires from the first cohort.

Study-wide findings and caveats: In vitro confirmation showed three CMV-associated chains to be CMV antigen specific. The authors enumerated 150 to 200 TCR beta chains as linked to cytomegalovirus. The majority of TCR sequences were rare, yet some public TCRs appeared in many donors.

This clone was detected a few times. Antigen: not known. The repertoire was sequenced with immunoSEQ multiplex PCR; TCRdb's copy has only in-frame clones and lacks some. The sample holds fewer than 300,000 clones, around 89% seen once. The CDR3 sequence is 14 residues long. CDR1 and CDR2 (germline): MDHEN, SYDVKM. The ends were cut back, 2 bases at V and 4 bases at J, with 11 bases in the middle. V and J are TRBV28 and TRBJ1-1; D call uncertain. Sequencing was carried out using PBMCs. This receptor was obtained from a woman in her late teens or twenties in good health and CMV-seronegative. In nucleotides, the CDR3 is TGTGCCAGCAGTTTACGTACTCGGGGCACTGAAGCTTTCTTT. Amino acids: CASSLRTRGTEAFF. Drawing the rest from reference TRBV28 and TRBJ1-1, the complete variable domain is DVKVTQSSRYLVKRTGEKVFLECVQDMDHENMFWYRQDPGLGLRLIYFSYDVKMKEKGDIPEGYSVSREKKERFSLILESASTNQTSMYLCASSLRTRGTEAFFGQGTRLTVV.